Below are 30 T cell receptor beta chains sequenced from a single sample in a study of T-cell memory formation after mild COVID-19. TCRdb ran MiXCR on the 5' RACE reads and lists one entry per CDR3 protein. The table shows more than 150,000 distinct CDR3 sequences, with approximately 17% occurring only once. Material: PBMCs or a T cell subset sorted from them (not recorded which). Source of these receptors: a man aged 18 to 35 who had mild COVID-19 (a few samples of this study predate the infection). Cell type and time point are not known.

The table lists this clonotype with a few counts. V is TRBV5-1 and J is TRBJ1-2; D is undetermined. Trimming removed 5 bases at V and 3 bases at J, with 11 bases between. Germline V CDR1 and CDR2: SGHRS, YFSETQ. This CDR3 has 13 amino acids. CDR3 nucleotide sequence: TGCGCCAGCAGGGACCCTCGCGACTATGGCTACACCTTC. Protein product: CASRDPRDYGYTF.

This clonotype was detected many times. The chain joins TRBV7-9 to TRBJ1-3; possibly TRBD1 for D (5 bases). This CDR3 has 13 amino acids. CDR1 is SEHNR, CDR2 FQNEAQ, per germline (reference sequence). Deletions cut 1 base from V and 8 bases from J, with 9 bases between. CDR3 loop: CASSLEGSHTIYF. As DNA, the CDR3 is TGTGCCAGCAGCTTAGAGGGGTCGCACACCATATATTTT.

This clonotype was seen more than once but under ten times. The V gene is TRBV4-3, the J gene TRBJ2-2, with 7 nucleotides matching TRBD2. Germline trimming cut 0 bases from V and 6 bases from J; bases unmatched to any gene: 1. Germline assignment: CDR1 LGHNA and CDR2 YSLEER. The CDR3 has 14 amino acids. This CDR3 reads CASSQDRGAGELFF. CDR3 coding DNA: TGCGCCAGCAGCCAAGATCGGGGGGCCGGGGAGCTGTTTTTT.

This clonotype showed up just a few times. The rearrangement links TRBV12-3 or TRBV12-4 to TRBJ1-5; D uncertain. Deletions cut 5 bases from V and 5 bases from J, with 7 bases between. CDR3 length: 12 residues. This chain's CDR3 is CASSRRDQPQHF. The DNA for the CDR3 is TGTGCCAGCAGTCGCCGGGATCAGCCCCAGCATTTT.

The chain has TRBV12-3 or TRBV12-4 and TRBJ1-6; 7 bases are a match to TRBD1. This CDR3 comprises 17 residues. The V and J ends lost 1 base and 8 bases, in that order; junction bases with no gene match: 11. CDR3 sequence (DNA): TGTGCCAGCAGTTTAGGGGACGTGGGCAGGGGGGATTCACCCCTCCACTTT. Translating it yields CASSLGDVGRGDSPLHF.

This clonotype was counted ten times or more. The DNA for the CDR3 is TGTGCCAGCAGCGGGGGCCAGGGTAAAAATGGCTACACCTTC. It yields the protein CASSGGQGKNGYTF. This chain links TRBV9 with TRBJ1-2; D is possibly TRBD1 (5 bases). The CDR3 covers 14 residues. Germline V gene sequence: CDR1 SGDLS, CDR2 YYNGEE. V lost 3 bases and J 6 bases, leaving 15 bases between the germline ends.

The V call is TRBV6-5, the J call TRBJ2-7, with D perhaps TRBD2 (5 bases). The ends were cut back, 0 bases at V and 4 bases at J, with 16 bases in the middle. The CDR3 loop spans 16 amino acids. Germline CDR1 and CDR2: MNHEY and SVGAGI. The CDR3 spells CASSYSWVPGWYEQYF. In nucleotides, the CDR3 is TGTGCCAGCAGTTACTCCTGGGTTCCGGGGTGGTACGAGCAGTACTTC.

At least ten counts were recorded for this clonotype. The chain has TRBV7-2 and TRBJ2-3; the match to TRBD2 covers 9 bases. Unmatched junction bases numbered 2, after V lost 3 bases and J lost 1 base. CDR3 length: 15 amino acids. Germline V gene data show CDR1 as SGHTA and CDR2 as FQGNSA. The CDR3 bases are TGTGCCAGCAGCTTCTCTAGCGGGGGCACAGATACGCAGTATTTT. The encoded protein is CASSFSSGGTDTQYF.

This clonotype has a handful of counts. This sequence joins TRBV6-2 or TRBV6-3 and TRBJ1-1, with D maybe TRBD1 (6 bases). The V gene lost 0 bases and the J gene lost 5 bases, with 19 bases spanning the gap. Per germline, CDR1 MNHEY and CDR2 SVGEGT. This CDR3 has 17 amino acids. Here the CDR3 reads CASSYSPPGWGATEAFF. The CDR3 coding sequence is TGTGCCAGCAGTTACTCCCCTCCCGGGTGGGGGGCAACTGAAGCTTTCTTT.

The V and J genes are TRBV7-2 and TRBJ2-1; D is unresolved. Trimming cost V 6 bases and J 0 bases, with 12 bases left between them. The CDR3 is 15 residues long. Germline loops: CDR1 SGHTA, CDR2 FQGNSA. CDR3 sequence (DNA): TGTGCCAGCAGTTACGCCCTTGGCTCCTACAATGAGCAGTTCTTC. Translating it yields CASSYALGSYNEQFF.

This clonotype was counted ten times or more. This chain connects TRBV7-3 to TRBJ2-1, with 8 bases identical to TRBD2. The germline CDR1 and CDR2 sequences are SGHTA and FQGTGA. The CDR3 totals 15 residues. V lost 2 bases to trimming and J lost 3 bases; unmatched junction nucleotides: 3. CDR3 in amino acids: CASSLAGGFYNEQFF. The CDR3 DNA reads as TGTGCCAGCAGCTTAGCGGGGGGCTTCTACAATGAGCAGTTCTTC. Drawing the rest from reference TRBV7-3 and TRBJ2-1, the complete variable domain is GAGVSQTPSNKVTEKGKYVELRCDPISGHTALYWYRQSLGQGPEFLIYFQGTGAADDSGLPNDRFFAVRPEGSVSTLKIQRTERGDSAVYLCASSLAGGFYNEQFFGPGTRLTVL.

The chain combines TRBV7-8 with TRBJ1-1, with 8 bases matching TRBD1. The germline V gene encodes CDR1 SGHVS and CDR2 FQNEAQ. V lost 4 bases and J lost 11; bases outside the gene matches: 12. This CDR3 comprises 14 residues. The chain's CDR3 is CASSSSGTGIRAFF. The CDR3 nucleotides are TGTGCCAGCAGCTCCTCCGGGACAGGTATAAGGGCTTTCTTT.

This clonotype appeared a few times. The rearrangement joins TRBV7-2 to TRBJ2-5, with 10 bases identical to TRBD2. This CDR3 region has 15 residues. With V trimmed by 5 bases and J by 9 bases, 12 bases remained unmatched. Germline assignment: CDR1 SGHTA and CDR2 FQGNSA. The CDR3: CASSPIAGGRQAQYF. CDR3 sequence (DNA): TGTGCCAGCAGCCCGATAGCGGGGGGCCGCCAGGCCCAGTACTTC.

The rearrangement uses TRBV12-3 or TRBV12-4 and TRBJ1-6; D is ambiguous. V shed 3 bases and J shed 2 bases, with 11 bases lying between them. This CDR3 is built from 16 residues. The CDR3 DNA follows: TGTGCCAGCAGTTTGCGGCAGGCCGCCTATAATTCACCCCTCCACTTT. It translates to CASSLRQAAYNSPLHF.

V is TRBV7-2 and J is TRBJ2-7; TRBD1 or TRBD2 may be the D gene (5 bases each). The V end lost 4 bases, the J end lost 0 bases, and 16 bases lay between the germline ends. Germline CDR1 is SGHTA and CDR2 is FQGNSA. The CDR3 is made up of 16 amino acids. CDR3 bases: TGTGCCAGCAGCTACCCCGGACTGACAGCCTCCTACGAGCAGTACTTC. Amino acid sequence: CASSYPGLTASYEQYF.

In its sample, this clonotype was seen once. The V and J genes are TRBV6-4 and TRBJ2-7, with 10 bases aligning to TRBD1. Germline CDR1 MRHNA, CDR2 SNTAGT. The CDR3 loop spans 15 amino acids. After removal of 7 bases from V and 4 bases from J, the junction contained 10 bases not matched to a gene. CDR3 amino acids: CASTRLRQGAYEQYV. CDR3 bases: TGTGCCAGCACTCGACTACGACAGGGGGCGTACGAGCAGTACGTC.

This clonotype was detected many times. The CDR3 region is CASSLVGAGDEQFF. In nucleotides, the CDR3 is TGCGCCAGCAGCTTGGTTGGCGCGGGCGATGAGCAGTTCTTC. The rearrangement links TRBV5-1 to TRBJ2-1; tentative D call: TRBD2 (5 bases). Germline V lookup: CDR1 SGHRS, CDR2 YFSETQ. This CDR3 spans 14 amino acids. Trimming removed 0 bases at V and 8 bases at J, with 12 bases between.

There are a few counts of this clonotype. The junction does not match germline at one end; this may be a read error. The CDR3 is CASSSPPARGETQYF. CDR3 bases: TGTGCCAGCTCATCACCCCCAGCGAGAGGCGAGACCCAGTACTTC. The chain joins TRBV18 to TRBJ2-5; D call uncertain. CDR3 length: 15 residues. Germline V gene sequence: CDR1 KGHSH, CDR2 LQKENI.

This clonotype showed up just a few times. The rearrangement links TRBV6-1 to TRBJ2-7, with D possibly matching TRBD1 (6 bases). Germline CDR1 reads MNHNS; CDR2 reads SASEGT. The CDR3 runs 15 residues. Trimming shortened V by 1 base and J by 7 bases, and 17 bases separated the two germline ends. CDR3 residues: CASSEGLNREKEQYF. CDR3 nucleotide sequence: TGTGCCAGCAGTGAAGGTTTGAACAGGGAGAAGGAGCAGTACTTC.

The chain employs TRBV4-1 and TRBJ1-5; D is ambiguous. CDR3 length: 18 residues. With 0 bases removed from V and 0 bases from J, the gap between germline ends came to 15 bases. CDR1 MGHRA and CDR2 YSYEKL come from the germline V gene. DNA for the CDR3: TGCGCCAGCAGCCAAGATTCCCGGGCGAGAAATAGCAATCAGCCCCAGCATTTT. Protein sequence: CASSQDSRARNSNQPQHF.

This clonotype has a handful of counts. The CDR3: CASSSQGWSTDTQYF. In nucleotides, the CDR3 is TGTGCCAGCAGCTCACAGGGCTGGAGCACAGATACGCAGTATTTT. The rearrangement uses TRBV7-8 and TRBJ2-3; TRBD1 might be the D (6 bases). This CDR3 comprises 15 residues. CDR1 and CDR2 (germline): SGHVS, FQNEAQ. Trimming pared 4 bases from V and 0 bases from J, leaving 11 bases between.

CDR3 amino acids: CASSSETANYGYTF. DNA of the CDR3: TGTGCCAGCAGCTCCGAGACAGCTAACTATGGCTACACCTTC. This chain uses TRBV7-2 with TRBJ1-2; the D gene is possibly TRBD1 (5 bases). This CDR3 comprises 14 residues. Germline V gene data show CDR1 as SGHTA and CDR2 as FQGNSA. Between the trimmed V and J ends, which lost 4 bases and 0 bases, there was a span of 9 bases.

This chain uses TRBV24-1 with TRBJ2-5, with TRBD2 matching 11 bases. The ends lost 3 bases at V and 5 bases at J; junction bases unmatched: 7. Germline V gene data show CDR1 as KGHDR and CDR2 as SFDVKD. The length of the CDR3 is 16 residues. The CDR3 coding sequence is TGTGCCACCAGTGATCACGGACTAGCGGGTGGCGAGACCCAGTACTTC. Its translation: CATSDHGLAGGETQYF.

This clonotype was seen a handful of times. This sequence joins TRBV10-3 and TRBJ1-4; 12 bases match TRBD1. This CDR3 is 19 amino acids long. J was trimmed by 8 bases and V by 4 bases; bases with no gene match: 17. CDR1 is ENHRY, CDR2 SYGVKD, per germline. CDR3 sequence: CAISGTGTGGSQAREKLFF. The CDR3 nucleotides are TGTGCCATCAGTGGAACCGGGACAGGGGGCAGTCAAGCTCGGGAAAAACTGTTTTTT.

This clonotype came up once. J is TRBJ1-2 and V is TRBV12-3 or TRBV12-4, with D possibly TRBD1 on 6 matching bases. The CDR3 loop spans 15 amino acids. The V gene lost 5 bases and the J gene lost 3 bases, with 16 bases spanning the gap. The CDR3, as DNA: TGTGCCAGCAGTCAGGAGACAGGCGGGCACTATGGCTACACCTTC. Its protein product is CASSQETGGHYGYTF.

This clonotype was seen a handful of times. The chain links TRBV24-1 to TRBJ2-3; D is perhaps TRBD2 (6 bases). Per the germline V gene, CDR1 is KGHDR and CDR2 is SFDVKD. This CDR3 region has 15 residues. V shed 0 bases and J shed 2 bases, with 8 bases lying between them. CDR3 region: CATSDLGEVTDTQYF. The DNA of the CDR3 is TGTGCCACCAGTGATTTGGGGGAGGTCACAGATACGCAGTATTTT.

This clonotype has a handful of counts. The chain uses TRBV9 and TRBJ2-5; maybe TRBD2 (7 bases). The CDR3 totals 15 residues. Looked up from germline, CDR1 is SGDLS and CDR2 is YYNGEE. With 4 bases removed from V and 4 bases from J, the gap between germline ends came to 17 bases. The CDR3 protein is CASSKRGGAGETQYF. Here the CDR3 DNA reads TGTGCCAGCAGCAAGAGAGGGGGGGCCGGAGAGACCCAGTACTTC. Filled out from reference TRBV9 and TRBJ2-5, the complete variable domain reads DSGVTQTPKHLITATGQRVTLRCSPRSGDLSVYWYQQSLDQGLQFLIQYYNGEERAKGNILERFSAQQFPDLHSELNLSSLELGDSALYFCASSKRGGAGETQYFGPGTRLLVL.

This clonotype was detected a few times. The CDR3: CASSPTYRGRKPTNYGYTF. DNA for the CDR3: TGTGCCAGCAGCCCAACTTACAGGGGGCGAAAGCCGACCAACTATGGCTACACCTTC. The chain uses TRBV7-7 and TRBJ1-2; TRBD1 agrees at 9 bases. CDR1 SSHAT and CDR2 FNYEAQ come from the germline V gene (reference sequence). The V gene end was trimmed by 5 bases and the J gene end by 2 bases; junction bases not matched to a gene: 18. This CDR3 spans 19 amino acids.

This clonotype was seen at least ten times. The chain carries TRBV7-2 and TRBJ2-1; D unresolved. V shed 0 bases and J shed 15 bases, with 15 bases lying between them. Germline CDR1 SGHTA, CDR2 FQGNSA. CDR3 length equals 13 residues. In nucleotides, the CDR3 is TGTGCCAGCAGCTTAGCACGGGTTGAGAGATGGTTCTTC. It yields the protein CASSLARVERWFF.

The rearrangement joins TRBV29-1 to TRBJ1-2; perhaps TRBD1 as D (5 bases). V gave up 4 bases and J gave up 3 bases, with 9 bases separating them. The V gene's germline CDR1 is SQVTM and CDR2 ANQGSEA. The CDR3 is 12 residues long. In DNA, the CDR3 is TGCAGCGTTGTCCCGGGGGACTATGGCTACACCTTC. Translated, it gives CSVVPGDYGYTF.